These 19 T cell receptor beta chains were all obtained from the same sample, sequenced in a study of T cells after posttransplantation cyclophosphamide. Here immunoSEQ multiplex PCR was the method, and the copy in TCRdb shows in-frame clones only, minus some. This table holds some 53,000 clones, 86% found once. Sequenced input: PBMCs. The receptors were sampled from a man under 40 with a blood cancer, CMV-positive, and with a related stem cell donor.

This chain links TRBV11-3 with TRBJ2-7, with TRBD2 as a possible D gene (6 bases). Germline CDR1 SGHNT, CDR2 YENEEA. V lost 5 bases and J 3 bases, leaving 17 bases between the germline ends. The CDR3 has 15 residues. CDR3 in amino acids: CASSPPLVAVYEQYF. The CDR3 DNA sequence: TGTGCCAGCAGCCCACCCCTGGTAGCGGTCTACGAGCAGTACTTC.

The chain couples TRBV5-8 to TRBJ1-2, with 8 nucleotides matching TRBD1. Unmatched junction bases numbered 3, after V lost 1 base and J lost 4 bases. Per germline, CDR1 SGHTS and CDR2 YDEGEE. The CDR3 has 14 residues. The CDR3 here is CASSLRQGLYGYTF. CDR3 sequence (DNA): TGTGCCAGCAGCTTGCGACAGGGGCTCTATGGCTACACCTTC.

The CDR3 region has the DNA TGTGCCAGCAGCAAAAGAGGCCCGGGACTAGCGGTATCCAATGAGCAGTTCTTC. Its protein is CASSKRGPGLAVSNEQFF. V usage is TRBV9 and J usage is TRBJ2-1; the match to TRBD2 covers 11 bases. This CDR3 is built from 18 residues. Germline V gives CDR1 SGDLS, CDR2 YYNGEE. V dropped 4 bases and J dropped 6; count of bases not matched to a gene: 15. The variable domain in full, with the rest retrieved from reference TRBV9 and TRBJ2-1, is DSGVTQTPKHLITATGQRVTLRCSPRSGDLSVYWYQQSLDQGLQFLIQYYNGEERAKGNILERFSAQQFPDLHSELNLSSLELGDSALYFCASSKRGPGLAVSNEQFFGPGTRLTVL.

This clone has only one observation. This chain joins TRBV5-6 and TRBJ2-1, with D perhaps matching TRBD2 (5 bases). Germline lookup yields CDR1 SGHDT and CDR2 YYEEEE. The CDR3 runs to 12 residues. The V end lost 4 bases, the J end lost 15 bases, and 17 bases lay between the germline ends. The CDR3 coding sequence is TGTGCCAGCAGCCTAGTTGGCCTAGCAGGGTTCTTC. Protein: CASSLVGLAGFF. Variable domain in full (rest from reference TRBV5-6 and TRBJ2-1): DAGVTQSPTHLIKTRGQQVTLRCSPKSGHDTVSWYQQALGQGPQFIFQYYEEEERQRGNFPDRFSGHQFPNYSSELNVNALLLGDSALYLCASSLVGLAGFFGPGTRLTVL.

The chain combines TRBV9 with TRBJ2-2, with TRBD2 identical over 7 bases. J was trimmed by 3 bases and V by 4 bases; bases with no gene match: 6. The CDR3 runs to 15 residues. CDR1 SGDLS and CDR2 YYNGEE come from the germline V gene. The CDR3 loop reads CASSIGGGYTGELFF. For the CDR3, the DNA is TGTGCCAGCAGCATTGGCGGGGGATACACCGGGGAGCTGTTTTTT. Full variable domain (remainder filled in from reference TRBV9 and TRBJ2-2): DSGVTQTPKHLITATGQRVTLRCSPRSGDLSVYWYQQSLDQGLQFLIQYYNGEERAKGNILERFSAQQFPDLHSELNLSSLELGDSALYFCASSIGGGYTGELFFGEGSRLTVL.

In DNA form, the CDR3 reads TGTGCCAGCAGCCCGAGTACTGAAGCTTTCTTT. It encodes CASSPSTEAFF. The chain combines TRBV13 with TRBJ1-1, with D uncertain. The V gene lost 5 bases and the J gene lost 5 bases, with 6 bases spanning the gap. Germline V lookup: CDR1 PRHDT, CDR2 FYEKMQ (reference sequence). The length of the CDR3 is 11 residues.

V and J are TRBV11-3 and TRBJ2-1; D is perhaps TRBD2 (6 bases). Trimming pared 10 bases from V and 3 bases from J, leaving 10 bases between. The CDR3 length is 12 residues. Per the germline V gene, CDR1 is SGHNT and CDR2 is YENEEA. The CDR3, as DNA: TGTGCCACCACGGACTACTACAATGAGCAGTTCTTC. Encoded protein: CATTDYYNEQFF.

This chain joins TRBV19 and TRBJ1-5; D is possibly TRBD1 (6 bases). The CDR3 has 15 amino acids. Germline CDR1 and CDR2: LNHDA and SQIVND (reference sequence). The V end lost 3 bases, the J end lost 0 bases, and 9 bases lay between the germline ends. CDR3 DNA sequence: TGTGCCAGTAGTATTGGGACACGTAGCAATCAGCCCCAGCATTTT. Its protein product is CASSIGTRSNQPQHF.

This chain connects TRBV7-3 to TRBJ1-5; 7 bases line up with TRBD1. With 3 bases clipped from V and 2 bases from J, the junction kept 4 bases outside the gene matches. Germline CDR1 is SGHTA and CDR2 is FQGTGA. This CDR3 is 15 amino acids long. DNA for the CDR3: TGTGCCAGCAGCTTTACAGGGGAGGGCAATCAGCCCCAGCATTTT. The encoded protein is CASSFTGEGNQPQHF.

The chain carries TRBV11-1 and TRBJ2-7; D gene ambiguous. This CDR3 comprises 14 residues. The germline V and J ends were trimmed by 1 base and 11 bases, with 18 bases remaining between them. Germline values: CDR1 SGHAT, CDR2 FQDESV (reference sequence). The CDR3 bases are TGTGCCAGCAGCTTAGTTTTGGTATCTTCCCACAAGTACTTC. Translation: CASSLVLVSSHKYF.

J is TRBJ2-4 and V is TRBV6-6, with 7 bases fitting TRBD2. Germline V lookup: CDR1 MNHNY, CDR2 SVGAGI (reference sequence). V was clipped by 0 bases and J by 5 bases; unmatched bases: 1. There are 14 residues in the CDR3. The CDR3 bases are TGTGCCAGCAGTTACTCAGGGAGGGAAAACATTCAGTACTTC. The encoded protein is CASSYSGRENIQYF.

DNA for the CDR3: TGCGCCAGCAGCCGAGCGGGAACATCACACAATGAGCAGTTCTTC. As protein: CASSRAGTSHNEQFF. The chain couples TRBV5-1 to TRBJ2-1; TRBD2 aligns across 7 bases. V trimming: 4 bases; J trimming: 5 bases; junction bases outside the gene matches: 9. The CDR3 is 15 residues long. The germline gives CDR1 SGHRS, CDR2 YFSETQ.

The DNA of the CDR3 is TGCGCCAGCAGCCACGAGGGGGTTGGTAGTGAAAAACTGTTTTTT. The encoded protein is CASSHEGVGSEKLFF. The chain combines TRBV4-1 with TRBJ1-4; D might be TRBD1 (6 bases). V lost 3 bases and J lost 7, with 15 bases in between. Looked up from germline, CDR1 is MGHRA and CDR2 is YSYEKL. This CDR3 has 15 amino acids.

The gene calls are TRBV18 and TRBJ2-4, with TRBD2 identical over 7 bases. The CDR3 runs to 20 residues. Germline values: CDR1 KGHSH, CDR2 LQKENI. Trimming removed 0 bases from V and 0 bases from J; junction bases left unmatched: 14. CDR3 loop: CASSPPGRIEGGIAKNIQYF. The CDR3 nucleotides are TGTGCCAGCTCACCACCTGGAAGGATTGAGGGAGGGATAGCCAAAAACATTCAGTACTTC.

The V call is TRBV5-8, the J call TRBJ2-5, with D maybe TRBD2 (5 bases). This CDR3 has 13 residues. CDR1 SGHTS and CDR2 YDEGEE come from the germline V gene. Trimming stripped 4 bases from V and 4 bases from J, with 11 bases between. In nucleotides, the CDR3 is TGTGCCAGCAGCCTTCGGGGTGGAGAGACCCAGTACTTC. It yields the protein CASSLRGGETQYF.

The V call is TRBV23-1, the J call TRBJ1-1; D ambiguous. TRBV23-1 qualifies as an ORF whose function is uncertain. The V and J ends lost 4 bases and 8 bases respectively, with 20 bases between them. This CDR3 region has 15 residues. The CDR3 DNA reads TGCGCCAGCAGTCTCCACACTCGGTGGCGACACGAAGCTTTCTTT. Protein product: CASSLHTRWRHEAFF.

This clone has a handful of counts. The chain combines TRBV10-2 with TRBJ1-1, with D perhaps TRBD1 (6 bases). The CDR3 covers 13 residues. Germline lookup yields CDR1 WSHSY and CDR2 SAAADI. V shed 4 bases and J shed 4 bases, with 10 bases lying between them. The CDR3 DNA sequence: TGCGCCAGCAGTGGGACAGTCATCACTGAAGCTTTCTTT. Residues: CASSGTVITEAFF.

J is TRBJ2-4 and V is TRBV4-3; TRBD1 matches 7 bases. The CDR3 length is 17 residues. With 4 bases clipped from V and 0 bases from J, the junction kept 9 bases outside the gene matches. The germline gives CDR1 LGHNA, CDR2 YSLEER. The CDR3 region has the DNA TGCGCCAGCAGCCCTCGACAGGGCGAGCTAGCCAAAAACATTCAGTACTTC. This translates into CASSPRQGELAKNIQYF.

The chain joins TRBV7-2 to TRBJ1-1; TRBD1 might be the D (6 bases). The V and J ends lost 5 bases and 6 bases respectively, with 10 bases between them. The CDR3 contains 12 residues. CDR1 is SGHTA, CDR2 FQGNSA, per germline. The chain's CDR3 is CASSLGQPEAFF. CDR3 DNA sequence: TGTGCCAGCAGCCTCGGACAGCCTGAAGCTTTCTTT.